This T cell receptor beta chain derives from a study of shared clonotypes between healthy human individuals. Whole-study context: CD4 naive and memory got three plates each, CD8 naive two, CD8 memory one.

Germline V gene sequence: CDR1 SGHTA, CDR2 FQGTGA. Trimming took 2 bases from V and 5 from J; bases not matched to a gene: 5. The CDR3 is made up of 14 amino acids. In regard to this clone: Its cognate antigen is unknown.

Sequenced by immunoSEQ multiplex PCR; TCRdb stores in-frame clones only, minus some. The sample holds around 980,000 clones; about 80% are singletons and the top ten take 0.5% to 0.65%. Study conclusions and caveats: The naive CD4 repertoires of a few donors were compared, and about 5% of clonotypes were shared. In contrast to clonotypes shared by all four donors, non-shared clonotypes had lower generation probabilities.

The chain combines TRBV7-3 with TRBJ2-5; TRBD2 matches at 7 bases. The specimen was memory CD4+ T cells from PBMCs. Subset meaning: CD45RA-negative fraction. The clonotype was recovered from a young man in good health. Some clones in this sample may be carry-over from other donors' samples. CDR3 region: CASSLDGGTETQYF. As DNA, the CDR3 is TGTGCCAGCAGCTTAGACGGGGGGACGGAGACCCAGTACTTC.